Each of the 26 T cell receptor beta chains below was sequenced from the same sample in a study of OX40 agonist ivuxolimab in advanced cancers. The method was immunoSEQ multiplex PCR; TCRdb's version includes in-frame clones alone and lacks a portion of them. The sample lists roughly 17,000 clones, 76% seen once, with under 55% in the top ten. The material was CD4+ or CD8+ T cells sorted from blood, obtained in a trial of the OX40 agonist ivuxolimab. These receptors all stem from an adult with an advanced solid tumor such as melanoma, head and neck, liver or kidney cancer.

The V call is TRBV4-3, the J call TRBJ1-2, with a tentative D call TRBD1 (6 bases). CDR1 and CDR2 (germline): LGHNA, YSLEER. The CDR3 sequence is 14 residues long. V shed 0 bases and J shed 8 bases, with 13 bases lying between them. CDR3 residues: CASSQDMDSLGYTF. CDR3 coding DNA: TGCGCCAGCAGCCAAGATATGGACAGCTTAGGCTACACCTTC.

The chain carries TRBV6-6 and TRBJ1-1; 9 bases match TRBD1. The CDR3 contains 13 residues. Germline loops: CDR1 MNHNY, CDR2 SVGAGI (reference sequence). V dropped 11 bases and J dropped 5; count of bases not matched to a gene: 9. CDR3 nucleotides: TGTGCCGCTACAGGGGGCAGAACTACTGAAGCTTTCTTT. It specifies CAATGGRTTEAFF.

This chain links TRBV28 with TRBJ2-5, with no clear D. Trimming removed 3 bases at V and 2 bases at J, with 10 bases between. Per the germline V gene, CDR1 is MDHEN and CDR2 is SYDVKM. The CDR3 contains 14 residues. The CDR3 is CASSLSGRQETQYF. DNA for the CDR3: TGTGCCAGCAGTTTGTCAGGAAGACAAGAGACCCAGTACTTC.

This sequence joins TRBV4-2 and TRBJ2-1; D not certain. CDR3 length equals 14 residues. Per the germline V gene, CDR1 is LGHNA and CDR2 is YNFKEQ. V gave up 3 bases and J gave up 6 bases, with 12 bases separating them. CDR3: CASSHRTPGNEQFF. The CDR3 DNA is TGTGCCAGCAGCCACCGGACCCCGGGCAATGAGCAGTTCTTC.

The rearrangement joins TRBV4-3 to TRBJ2-7, with D perhaps TRBD1 or TRBD2 (6 bases each). V dropped 2 bases and J dropped 4 bases, with 12 bases sitting between them. Germline V gene data show CDR1 as LGHNA and CDR2 as YSLEER. The CDR3 contains 14 residues. CDR3 nucleotides: TGCGCCAGCAGCCAATTCAGAGGGGGGTACGAGCAGTACTTC. Translated, it gives CASSQFRGGYEQYF.

This sequence joins TRBV4-1 and TRBJ2-5, with D possibly called TRBD1 or TRBD2 (5 bases each). The germline V and J ends were trimmed by 4 bases and 5 bases, with 20 bases remaining between them. Looked up from germline, CDR1 is MGHRA and CDR2 is YSYEKL. CDR3 length equals 16 residues. CDR3 sequence: CASSLGVFLGSETQYF. The CDR3 region has the DNA TGCGCCAGCAGCCTGGGGGTTTTTCTGGGGTCCGAGACCCAGTACTTC.

This clone was picked up one time. The gene calls are TRBV5-1 and TRBJ2-1; D gene uncertain. Trimming shortened V by 3 bases and J by 5 bases, and 12 bases separated the two germline ends. The germline CDR1 and CDR2 sequences are SGHRS and YFSETQ. This CDR3 contains 14 residues. This chain's CDR3 is CASSSPSSNNEQFF. For the CDR3, the DNA is TGCGCCAGCAGCTCTCCAAGTTCCAACAATGAGCAGTTCTTC.

The chain couples TRBV27 to TRBJ1-4; D might be TRBD1 (6 bases). The CDR3 contains 16 residues. V dropped 5 bases and J dropped 3 bases, with 16 bases sitting between them. The germline V gene encodes CDR1 MNHEY and CDR2 SMNVEV (reference sequence). CDR3 in DNA: TGTGCCAGCAGTACAAGACAGGCGTATGCTAATGAAAAACTGTTTTTT. Translated, it gives CASSTRQAYANEKLFF.

The chain carries TRBV9 and TRBJ2-5, with 10 bases that match TRBD2. Germline lookup yields CDR1 SGDLS and CDR2 YYNGEE. V dropped 1 base and J dropped 5; count of bases not matched to a gene: 5. CDR3 size: 15 residues. Here the CDR3 DNA reads TGTGCCAGCAGCGTAAGCGGGAGGGCCTCGGAGACCCAGTACTTC. This codes for CASSVSGRASETQYF.

The chain employs TRBV14 and TRBJ1-5; maybe TRBD1 (6 bases). Looked up from germline, CDR1 is SGHDN and CDR2 is FVKESK. V lost 1 base to trimming and J lost 6 bases, with 10 bases between them. This CDR3 has 14 residues. This chain's CDR3 is CASSQGGRGQPQHF. The CDR3 bases are TGTGCCAGCAGCCAAGGCGGCAGGGGTCAGCCCCAGCATTTT.

This clone qualifies as medium-sized. The chain recombines TRBV6-1 with TRBJ2-3, with a possible D match to TRBD1 (5 bases). Trimming pared 10 bases from V and 1 base from J, leaving 15 bases between. The CDR3 consists of 14 residues. Germline loops: CDR1 MNHNS, CDR2 SASEGT. The CDR3: CAIAQGSGTDTQYF. The CDR3 DNA is TGTGCCATCGCCCAGGGTTCGGGCACAGATACGCAGTATTTT.

The gene calls are TRBV6-5 and TRBJ2-7; 7 bases agree with TRBD1. Per germline, CDR1 MNHEY and CDR2 SVGAGI. Germline trimming cut 5 bases from V and 3 bases from J; bases unmatched to any gene: 7. The CDR3 is made up of 14 amino acids. CDR3 amino acids: CASSPWDSYYEQYF. The CDR3 coding sequence is TGTGCCAGCAGTCCCTGGGACAGTTACTACGAGCAGTACTTC.

The chain has TRBV18 and TRBJ2-7, with D possibly being TRBD1 (5 bases). Per germline, CDR1 KGHSH and CDR2 LQKENI. This CDR3 contains 14 residues. Trimming removed 4 bases at V and 2 bases at J, with 12 bases between. The CDR3: CASSHEGHPYEQYF. The CDR3, as DNA: TGTGCCAGCTCACATGAAGGACACCCCTACGAGCAGTACTTC.

The rearrangement joins TRBV9 to TRBJ1-2; tentative D call: TRBD1 (5 bases). This CDR3 comprises 14 residues. Germline loops: CDR1 SGDLS, CDR2 YYNGEE. V lost 0 bases and J 4 bases, leaving 10 bases between the germline ends. As DNA, the CDR3 is TGTGCCAGCAGCGTAGCCGACAGCGCCTATGGCTACACCTTC. It is translated as CASSVADSAYGYTF.

This clone was detected only once. The J gene is TRBJ2-7, the V gene TRBV27; D is perhaps TRBD1 or TRBD2 (7 bases each). This CDR3 comprises 14 residues. The germline CDR1 and CDR2 sequences are MNHEY and SMNVEV (reference sequence). The V gene lost 3 bases and the J gene lost 2 bases, with 11 bases spanning the gap. The CDR3 DNA is TGTGCCAGCAGTTTTGCAGGGGGGGCCTACGAGCAGTACTTC. This gives the protein CASSFAGGAYEQYF.

This clone appeared a single time. V is TRBV7-6 and J is TRBJ2-1; possible D gene TRBD2, 5 bases. The CDR3 sequence is 15 residues long. From germline, CDR1 is SGHVS and CDR2 FNYEAQ. Trimming pared 4 bases from V and 15 bases from J, leaving 25 bases between. CDR3 sequence: CASSSRMSPAGFLFF. Written as DNA, the CDR3 is TGTGCCAGCAGCTCCCGGATGAGCCCGGCGGGTTTTTTGTTCTTC.

This chain joins TRBV29-1 and TRBJ1-2; 7 nucleotides agree with TRBD1. This CDR3 comprises 13 residues. Trimming cost V 4 bases and J 4 bases; bases outside gene matches: 6. CDR1 is SQVTM and CDR2 is ANQGSEA in the germline V gene. In DNA form, the CDR3 reads TGCAGCGTTGCGCAGACAGGGATCTATGGCTACACCTTC. It codes for CSVAQTGIYGYTF.

The chain employs TRBV4-2 and TRBJ1-5; TRBD1 matches 8 bases. From germline, CDR1 is LGHNA and CDR2 YNFKEQ. The CDR3 has 15 amino acids. Germline trimming cut 4 bases from V and 1 base from J; bases unmatched to any gene: 3. Here the CDR3 DNA reads TGTGCCAGCAGCCCGACAGGGGCAAGCAATCAGCCCCAGCATTTT. This encodes CASSPTGASNQPQHF.

This clone has a handful of counts. The gene calls are TRBV5-1 and TRBJ1-1; tentative D call: TRBD1 (6 bases). The CDR3 runs to 15 residues. Trimming left V 3 bases short and J 1 base short, with 13 bases between. Germline lookup yields CDR1 SGHRS and CDR2 YFSETQ. The CDR3 loop reads CASSSRRGGNTEAFF. CDR3 nucleotides: TGCGCCAGCAGCTCCCGGAGGGGGGGGAACACTGAAGCTTTCTTT.

The chain employs TRBV11-1 and TRBJ1-2; 8 bases are a match to TRBD1. The CDR3 spans 15 residues. With V trimmed by 3 bases and J by 3 bases, 6 bases remained unmatched. Germline V gives CDR1 SGHAT, CDR2 FQDESV (reference sequence). In DNA form, the CDR3 reads TGTGCCAGCAGCTTTGACCGGACAGGGTACTATGGCTACACCTTC. It specifies CASSFDRTGYYGYTF.

The chain combines TRBV9 with TRBJ2-7; D possibly matches TRBD1 or TRBD2 (5 bases each). CDR1 is SGDLS and CDR2 is YYNGEE in the germline V gene. Trimming removed 7 bases at V and 1 base at J, with 15 bases between. The length of the CDR3 is 14 residues. The CDR3, as DNA: TGTGCCAGCTCGCTCCAGGGAGCGTCCTACGAGCAGTACTTC. Protein: CASSLQGASYEQYF.

J is TRBJ2-3 and V is TRBV5-1; the match to TRBD2 covers 8 bases. Germline V gives CDR1 SGHRS, CDR2 YFSETQ. The CDR3 runs 17 residues. Trimming removed 4 bases from V and 7 bases from J; junction bases left unmatched: 17. The DNA of the CDR3 is TGCGCCAGCAGCCCCCGTGGCCTAGCGGGCCTATCTAATACGCAGTATTTT. Amino acids: CASSPRGLAGLSNTQYF.

This clone was recorded once. J is TRBJ2-1 and V is TRBV27, with a tentative D call TRBD2 (5 bases). Trimming cost V 5 bases and J 8 bases, with 19 bases left between them. CDR1 and CDR2 from the germline V gene are MNHEY and SMNVEV (reference sequence). This CDR3 region has 15 residues. CDR3 DNA sequence: TGTGCCAGCAGTCCGACCTATGGGTGGCGGGATGAGCAGTTCTTC. Translation: CASSPTYGWRDEQFF.

The chain links TRBV5-1 to TRBJ2-5; TRBD1 matches 7 bases. This CDR3 is built from 13 residues. V was pared by 8 bases and J by 4 bases, with 8 bases of the junction left unmatched. CDR1 SGHRS and CDR2 YFSETQ come from the germline V gene. In DNA form, the CDR3 reads TGCGCCAGTAACTACAGGGGTTCAGAGACCCAGTACTTC. This translates into CASNYRGSETQYF. Full variable domain (outside the CDR3, taken from reference TRBV5-1 and TRBJ2-5): KAGVTQTPRYLIKTRGQQVTLSCSPISGHRSVSWYQQTPGQGLQFLFEYFSETQRNKGNFPGRFSGRQFSNSRSEMNVSTLELGDSALYLCASNYRGSETQYFGPGTRLLVL.

The chain couples TRBV25-1 to TRBJ2-3; tentatively, D is TRBD1 (5 bases). CDR3 length equals 16 residues. V was shortened by 4 bases and J by 0 bases, with 14 bases between the two germline ends. Germline-derived CDR1 and CDR2 are MGHDK and SYGVNS. Written as DNA, the CDR3 is TGTGCCAGCAGTGCCGATACAGGCCTTAGCACAGATACGCAGTATTTT. Its translation: CASSADTGLSTDTQYF.

V is TRBV6-4 and J is TRBJ2-1, with 9 bases lining up with TRBD2. Germline V gene lookup returns CDR1 MRHNA and CDR2 SNTAGT. V lost 6 bases to trimming and J lost 0 bases; unmatched junction nucleotides: 15. The CDR3 is made up of 19 amino acids. The CDR3 protein is CASSKRPSGGLFSYNEQFF. CDR3 DNA sequence: TGTGCCAGCAGCAAACGGCCGAGCGGGGGGCTATTCTCCTACAATGAGCAGTTCTTC.